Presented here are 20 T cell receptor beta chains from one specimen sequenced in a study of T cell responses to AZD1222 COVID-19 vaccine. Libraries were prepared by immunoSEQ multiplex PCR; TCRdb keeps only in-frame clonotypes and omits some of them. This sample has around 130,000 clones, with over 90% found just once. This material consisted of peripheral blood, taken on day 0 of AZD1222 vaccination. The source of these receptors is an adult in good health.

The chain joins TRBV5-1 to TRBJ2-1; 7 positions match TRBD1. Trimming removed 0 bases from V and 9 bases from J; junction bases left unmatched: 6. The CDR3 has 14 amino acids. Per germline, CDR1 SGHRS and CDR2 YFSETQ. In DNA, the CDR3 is TGCGCCAGCAGCTTGGTGGGGACAGCCGGTGAGCAGTTCTTC. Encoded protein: CASSLVGTAGEQFF.

DNA for the CDR3: TGTGCCAGCAGTGAATGGATCAGAAGTCACAATGAGCAGTTCTTC. It specifies CASSEWIRSHNEQFF. The chain couples TRBV25-1 to TRBJ2-1; D remains ambiguous. The germline CDR1 and CDR2 sequences are MGHDK and SYGVNS. V lost 1 base and J 5 bases, leaving 12 bases between the germline ends. This CDR3 is 15 amino acids long.

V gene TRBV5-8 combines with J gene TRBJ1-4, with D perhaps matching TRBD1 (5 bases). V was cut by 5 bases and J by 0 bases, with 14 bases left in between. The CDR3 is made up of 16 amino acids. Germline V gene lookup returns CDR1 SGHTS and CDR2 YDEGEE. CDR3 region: CASSWWGETTNEKLFF. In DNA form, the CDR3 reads TGTGCCAGCAGTTGGTGGGGGGAGACAACTAATGAAAAACTGTTTTTT. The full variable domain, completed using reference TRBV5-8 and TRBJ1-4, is EAGVTQSPTHLIKTRGQQATLRCSPISGHTSVYWYQQALGLGLQFLLWYDEGEERNRGNFPPRFSGRQFPNYSSELNVNALELEDSALYLCASSWWGETTNEKLFFGSGTQLSVL.

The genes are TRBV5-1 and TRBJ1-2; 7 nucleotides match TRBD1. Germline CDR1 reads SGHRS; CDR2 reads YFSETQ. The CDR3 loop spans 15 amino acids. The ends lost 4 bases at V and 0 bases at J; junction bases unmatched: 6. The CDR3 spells CASSRPGTANYGYTF. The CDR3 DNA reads TGCGCCAGCAGCCGCCCAGGGACAGCTAACTATGGCTACACCTTC.

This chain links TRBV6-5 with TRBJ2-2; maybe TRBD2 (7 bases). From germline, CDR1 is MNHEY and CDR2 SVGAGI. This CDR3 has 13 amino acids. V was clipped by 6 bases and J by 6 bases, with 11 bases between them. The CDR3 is CASSMGGPGELFF. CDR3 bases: TGTGCCAGCAGCATGGGGGGGCCCGGGGAGCTGTTTTTT.

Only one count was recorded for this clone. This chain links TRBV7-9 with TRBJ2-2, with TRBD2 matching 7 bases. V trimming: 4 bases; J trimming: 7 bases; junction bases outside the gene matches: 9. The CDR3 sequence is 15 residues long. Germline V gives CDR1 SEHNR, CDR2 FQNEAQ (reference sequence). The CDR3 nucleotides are TGTGCCAGCAGCTGGAAGCGGGATGGGAACGGGGAGCTGTTTTTT. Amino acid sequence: CASSWKRDGNGELFF.

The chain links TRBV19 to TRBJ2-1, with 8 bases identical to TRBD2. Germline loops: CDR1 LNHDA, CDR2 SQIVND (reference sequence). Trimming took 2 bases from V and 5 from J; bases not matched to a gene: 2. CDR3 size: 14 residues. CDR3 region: CASSIQRGHNEQFF. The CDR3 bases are TGTGCCAGTAGTATACAGCGGGGGCACAATGAGCAGTTCTTC.

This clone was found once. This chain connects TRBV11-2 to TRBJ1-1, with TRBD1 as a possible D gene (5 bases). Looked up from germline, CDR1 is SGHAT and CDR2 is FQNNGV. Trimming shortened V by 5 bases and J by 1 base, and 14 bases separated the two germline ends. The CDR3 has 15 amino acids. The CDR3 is CASSQGVGGNTEAFF. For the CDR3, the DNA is TGTGCCAGCAGCCAAGGGGTCGGCGGGAACACTGAAGCTTTCTTT. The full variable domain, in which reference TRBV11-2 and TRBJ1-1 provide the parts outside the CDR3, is EAGVAQSPRYKIIEKRQSVAFWCNPISGHATLYWYQQILGQGPKLLIQFQNNGVVDDSQLPKDRFSAERLKGVDSTLKIQPAKLEDSAVYLCASSQGVGGNTEAFFGQGTRLTVV.

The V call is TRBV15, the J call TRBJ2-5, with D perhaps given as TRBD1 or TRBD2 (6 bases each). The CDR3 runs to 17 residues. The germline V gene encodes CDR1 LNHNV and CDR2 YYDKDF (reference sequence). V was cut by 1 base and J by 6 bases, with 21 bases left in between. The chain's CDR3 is CATSRVGDGGSRKTQYF. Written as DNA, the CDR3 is TGTGCCACCAGCAGAGTGGGGGACGGGGGCAGCAGGAAGACCCAGTACTTC. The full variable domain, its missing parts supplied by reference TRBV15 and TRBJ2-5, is DAMVIQNPRYQVTQFGKPVTLSCSQTLNHNVMYWYQQKSSQAPKLLFHYYDKDFNNEADTPDNFQSRRPNTSFCFLDIRSPGLGDTAMYLCATSRVGDGGSRKTQYFGPGTRLLVL.

The CDR3 DNA reads as TGTGCCAGCAGTTACTCGGGATGGGTGTTCTTC. It specifies CASSYSGWVFF. The V call is TRBV6-2 or TRBV6-3, the J call TRBJ2-1; D gene unclear. The ends were cut back, 0 bases at V and 15 bases at J, with 9 bases in the middle. This CDR3 is 11 amino acids long. The germline gives CDR1 MNHEY, CDR2 SVGEGT.

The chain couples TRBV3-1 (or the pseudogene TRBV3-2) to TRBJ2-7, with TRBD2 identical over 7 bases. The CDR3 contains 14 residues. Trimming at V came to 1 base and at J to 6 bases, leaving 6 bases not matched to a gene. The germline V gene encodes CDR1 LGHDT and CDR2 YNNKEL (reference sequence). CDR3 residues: CASSQVAGASEQYF. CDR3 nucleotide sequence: TGTGCCAGCAGCCAAGTGGCGGGAGCGTCCGAGCAGTACTTC.

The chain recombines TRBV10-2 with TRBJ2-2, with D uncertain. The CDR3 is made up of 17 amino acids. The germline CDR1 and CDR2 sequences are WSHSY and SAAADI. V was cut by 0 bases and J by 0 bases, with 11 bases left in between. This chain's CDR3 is CASSESPIGPNTGELFF. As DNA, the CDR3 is TGCGCCAGCAGTGAGTCCCCGATAGGACCGAACACCGGGGAGCTGTTTTTT.

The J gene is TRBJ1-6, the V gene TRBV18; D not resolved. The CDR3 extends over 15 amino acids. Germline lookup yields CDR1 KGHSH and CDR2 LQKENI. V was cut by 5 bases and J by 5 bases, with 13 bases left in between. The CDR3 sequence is CASSGPGGDNSPLHF. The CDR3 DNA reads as TGTGCCAGCTCAGGACCTGGCGGGGATAATTCACCCCTCCACTTT.

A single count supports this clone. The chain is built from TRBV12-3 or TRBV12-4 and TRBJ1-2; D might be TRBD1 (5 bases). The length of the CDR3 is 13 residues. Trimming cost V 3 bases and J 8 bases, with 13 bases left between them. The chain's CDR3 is CASSFATQGGYTF. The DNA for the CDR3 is TGTGCCAGCAGTTTTGCCACCCAGGGCGGCTACACCTTC.

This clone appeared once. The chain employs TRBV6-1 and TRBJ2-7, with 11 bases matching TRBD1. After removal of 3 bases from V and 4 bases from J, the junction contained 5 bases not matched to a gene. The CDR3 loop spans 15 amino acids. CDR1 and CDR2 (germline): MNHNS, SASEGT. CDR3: CASSDPGQGGYEQYF. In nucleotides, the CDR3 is TGTGCCAGCAGTGACCCGGGACAGGGGGGATACGAGCAGTACTTC.

The CDR3 here is CSVESPGFSSYEQYF. DNA of the CDR3: TGCAGCGTTGAGAGCCCAGGATTTAGCTCCTACGAGCAGTACTTC. The rearrangement joins TRBV29-1 to TRBJ2-7; D is unclear. Germline lookup yields CDR1 SQVTM and CDR2 ANQGSEA. Deletions cut 3 bases from V and 0 bases from J, with 15 bases between. CDR3 length: 15 residues.

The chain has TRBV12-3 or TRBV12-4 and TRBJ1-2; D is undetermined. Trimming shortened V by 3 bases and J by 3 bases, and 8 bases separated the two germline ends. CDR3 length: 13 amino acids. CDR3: CASSLETDYGYTF. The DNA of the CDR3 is TGTGCCAGCAGTTTGGAAACGGACTATGGCTACACCTTC.

This CDR3 is CASGPTSYEQYF. In DNA, the CDR3 is TGTGCCTCCGGGCCGACCTCCTACGAGCAGTACTTC. V gene TRBV11-2 combines with J gene TRBJ2-7; D unclear. The V gene lost 11 bases and the J gene lost 0 bases, with 11 bases spanning the gap. The CDR3 has 12 residues. Looked up from germline, CDR1 is SGHAT and CDR2 is FQNNGV.

The CDR3 protein is CASSSVEGEPQHF. CDR3 DNA: TGTGCCAGCAGTTCGGTCGAGGGTGAGCCCCAGCATTTT. The V and J genes are TRBV6-5 and TRBJ1-5; no clear D. CDR3 length: 13 amino acids. Germline V lookup: CDR1 MNHEY, CDR2 SVGAGI. V was clipped by 4 bases and J by 8 bases, with 12 bases between them.

CDR3 nucleotides: TGCGCCAGCAGCCTTTCACCCAGCAGGCTGAACACTGAAGCTTTCTTT. Protein: CASSLSPSRLNTEAFF. This chain links TRBV4-1 with TRBJ1-1; no definite D call. This CDR3 has 16 residues. Germline CDR1 reads MGHRA; CDR2 reads YSYEKL. V lost 4 bases and J 0 bases, leaving 15 bases between the germline ends.